This TCR beta chain derives from a study of blood T cell repertoires in COVID-19. Across the study: PBMCs, B-cell-depleted T cells, or T cells were the source of the cDNA or gDNA that made up the material.

The CDR3 is made up of 14 amino acids. The germline V gene encodes CDR1 LGHDT and CDR2 YNNKEL (reference sequence). Trimming removed 4 bases at V and 0 bases at J, with 7 bases between. Participants' reported clinical history set cohort assignment. As originally analysed: Reference gene primers were amplified, and this amplification served to estimate nucleated cell counts. The table came from immunoSEQ multiplex PCR; TCRdb's copy has only in-frame clones and leaves some out. V and J calls plus clone size are reproduced from that table; the DNA served to infer D and trimming. The table lists some 300,000 clones, more than 75% of them singletons.

The chain combines TRBV3-1 (or the pseudogene TRBV3-2) with TRBJ1-3; D is unresolved. The origin of this receptor is a woman aged 55-69 years in a cohort exposed to, infected with or recovered from COVID-19 (not recorded which). Material for sequencing was PBMCs or T cells enriched from blood (not recorded which). CDR3 protein: CASSPGISGNTIYF. The CDR3 nucleotides read TGTGCCAGCAGCCCGGGGATCTCTGGAAACACCATATATTTT.